The rows below give T cell receptor beta chains drawn from one sample of a study of shared clonotypes between healthy human individuals. Profiled with immunoSEQ multiplex PCR; TCRdb holds only in-frame clones, not every one. The top ten hold over 1.3% of the sample, which has approximately 940,000 clones, around three quarters seen once. The specimen sequenced was memory CD4+ T cells sorted from blood. All receptors come from a man in his late teens or twenties in good health. CDR3s include the opening cysteine and the closing phenylalanine or tryptophan. Fields, in order: clone size, J gene, V gene, D gene, CDR3 DNA, CDR3 protein. The D gene is left open where the match is weak. Not all rows give a size; the values are once, few, many and, for expanded clones, a class.

.	TRBJ1-2	TRBV28	.	TGTGCCAGCATATCCGGCTCTACTAACTATGGCTACACCTTC	CASISGSTNYGYTF
.	TRBJ1-3	TRBV7-2	TRBD1	TGTGCCAGCAGCTTGACAGGGGGCCCGGGAAACACCATATATTTT	CASSLTGGPGNTIYF
once	TRBJ2-7	TRBV5-1	.	TGCGCCAGCAGCCGGGGGGCAGATTCCTACGAGCAGTACTTC	CASSRGADSYEQYF
.	TRBJ1-2	TRBV5-4	TRBD1	TGTGCCAGCAGCTTGGGGCCGGGACAGGGGGCTGTCGGCTACACCTTC	CASSLGPGQGAVGYTF
.	TRBJ1-1	TRBV19	.	TGTGCCAGTAGTATTTTGCGAGGGGTTTCGAACACTGAAGCTTTCTTT	CASSILRGVSNTEAFF
.	TRBJ2-7	TRBV30	.	TGTGCCTGGAAGGAGGCAATCTACGAGCAGTACTTC	CAWKEAIYEQYF
.	TRBJ1-5	TRBV6-5	.	TGTGCCAGCAGTTACTCCAGGGTAAAAAGGCCCCAGCATTTT	CASSYSRVKRPQHF
.	TRBJ2-7	TRBV7-9	TRBD1	TGTGCCAGCAGCTTAGATTCTGGGGGACAGAACTACGAGCAGTACTTC	CASSLDSGGQNYEQYF
.	TRBJ2-2	TRBV7-3	TRBD1	TGTGCCAGCAGCCCCCACCGGACAGGGGGCAAGACCGGGGAGCTGTTTTTT	CASSPHRTGGKTGELFF
.	TRBJ2-1	TRBV10-3	TRBD1	TGTGCCATCAGTCCGGGACAGACGAATGAGCAGTTCTTC	CAISPGQTNEQFF
.	TRBJ2-4	TRBV21-1	.	TGTGCCAGCAGCAAAGGGCACAGGGCTCGGGCCAAAAACATTCAGTACTTC	CASSKGHRARAKNIQYF
.	TRBJ2-7	TRBV5-5	.	TGTGCCAGCAGCAAGTTCGAATACGAGCAGTACTTC	CASSKFEYEQYF
.	TRBJ1-1	TRBV20-1	.	TGCAGTGCTAGAAGGACATATGAAGCTTTCTTT	CSARRTYEAFF
.	TRBJ2-3	TRBV11-2	.	TGTGCCAGCAGCTTAGATAAATACATTCAGGCAGATACGCAGTATTTT	CASSLDKYIQADTQYF
.	TRBJ1-1	TRBV7-8	.	TGTGCCAGCAGCTTAAGGGCCCGGAGGGACACTGAAGCTTTCTTT	CASSLRARRDTEAFF
.	TRBJ2-3	TRBV7-3	TRBD2	TGTGCCAGCAGCCGCGGGGGGAAATTCACAGATACGCAGTATTTT	CASSRGGKFTDTQYF
once	TRBJ1-2	TRBV28	.	TGTGCCAGCAGTCATCAGGAAAGGAACTATGGCTACACCTTC	CASSHQERNYGYTF
.	TRBJ1-5	TRBV2	TRBD1	TGTGCCAGCAGTGGAACAGGGGGCCAGCAGCCCCAGCATTTT	CASSGTGGQQPQHF
.	TRBJ2-6	TRBV7-3	.	TGTGCCAGCAGCTTAATTGGGGCCAACGTCCTGACTTTC	CASSLIGANVLTF
.	TRBJ2-7	TRBV5-6	.	TGTGCCAGCAGCCCGGGTCCTACCTACGAGCAGTACTTC	CASSPGPTYEQYF
many	TRBJ1-1	TRBV18	.	TGTGCCAGCTCACAGGGGATCCAGGGGCCCAACACTGAAGCTTTCTTT	CASSQGIQGPNTEAFF
.	TRBJ2-3	TRBV6-5	.	TGTGCCAGCAGTTACTCCACATCCTTAGGCACAGATACGCAGTATTTT	CASSYSTSLGTDTQYF
few	TRBJ1-2	TRBV9	.	TGTGCCAGCAGCGTAGGAGAGGGAGAGAGTGGCTACACCTTC	CASSVGEGESGYTF
.	TRBJ2-1	TRBV5-1	TRBD2	TGCGCCAGCAGCACTAGCGGAGACAATGAGCAGTTCTTC	CASSTSGDNEQFF
.	TRBJ1-1	TRBV2	.	TGTGCCAGCAGTGAACCGGGGAGGTATGCTTTCTTT	CASSEPGRYAFF
.	TRBJ1-3	TRBV19	TRBD1	TGTGCCAGTAGGGGACAGGGGGGATACTCTGGAAACACCATATATTTT	CASRGQGGYSGNTIYF
.	TRBJ1-4	TRBV13	TRBD1	TGTGCCAGCAGCTTCGGGGACAGGGAATCTAATGAAAAACTGTTTTTT	CASSFGDRESNEKLFF